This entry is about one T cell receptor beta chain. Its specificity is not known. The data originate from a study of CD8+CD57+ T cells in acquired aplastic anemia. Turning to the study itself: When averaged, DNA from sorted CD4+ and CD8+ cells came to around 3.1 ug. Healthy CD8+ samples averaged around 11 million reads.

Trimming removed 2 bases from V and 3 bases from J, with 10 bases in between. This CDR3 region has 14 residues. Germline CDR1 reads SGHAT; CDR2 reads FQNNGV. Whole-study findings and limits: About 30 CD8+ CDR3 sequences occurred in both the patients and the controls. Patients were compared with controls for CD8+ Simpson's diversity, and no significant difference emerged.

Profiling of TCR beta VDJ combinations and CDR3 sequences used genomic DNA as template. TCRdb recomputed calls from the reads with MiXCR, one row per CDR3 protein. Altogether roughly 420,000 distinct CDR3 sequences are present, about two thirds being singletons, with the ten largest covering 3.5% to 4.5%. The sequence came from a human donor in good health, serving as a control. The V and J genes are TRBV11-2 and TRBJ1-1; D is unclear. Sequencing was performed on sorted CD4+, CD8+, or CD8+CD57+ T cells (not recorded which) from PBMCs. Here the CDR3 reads CASSLTYEHTEAFF. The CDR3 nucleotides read TGTGCCAGCAGCTTAACGTACGAGCACACTGAAGCTTTCTTT.